The 18 T cell receptor beta chains below all came from one sample that was sequenced in a study of CD8 T cells in Susac syndrome. cDNA came from about 0.5 to 1 ug RNA primed by random hexamers. TCRdb re-called the immunoSEQ multiplex PCR reads through MiXCR, storing one row per CDR3 protein. The sample shows roughly 180,000 distinct CDR3 sequences, just under 95% of them seen only once. Specimen: CD4+ T cells from PBMCs. The origin of the receptors is a human donor in good health.

The rearrangement uses TRBV15 and TRBJ2-3, with a weak D call TRBD2 (5 bases). Germline V gives CDR1 LNHNV, CDR2 YYDKDF (reference sequence). V was clipped by 9 bases and J by 0 bases, with 10 bases between them. The CDR3 sequence is 13 residues long. For the CDR3, the DNA is TGTGCCACGAAGACTAACAGCACAGATACGCAGTATTTT. Translating gives CATKTNSTDTQYF.

This chain links TRBV20-1 with TRBJ2-3; D gene ambiguous. CDR3 length equals 14 residues. Trimming stripped 7 bases from V and 1 base from J, with 15 bases between. The germline V gene encodes CDR1 DFQATT and CDR2 SNEGSKA (reference sequence). CDR3 sequence reads: CSVSLGTRTDTQYF. CDR3 coding DNA: TGCAGTGTCAGCTTAGGCACTCGCACAGATACGCAGTATTTT.

V usage is TRBV4-1 and J usage is TRBJ2-1; TRBD2 aligns across 9 bases. This CDR3 region has 16 residues. With 0 bases clipped from V and 7 bases from J, the junction kept 7 bases outside the gene matches. In germline, CDR1 is MGHRA, CDR2 YSYEKL. The CDR3 sequence: CASSQEVGSGRNEQFF. The CDR3 DNA sequence: TGCGCCAGCAGCCAAGAAGTTGGAAGCGGGAGGAATGAGCAGTTCTTC.

The chain has TRBV15 and TRBJ2-1; 12 bases are a match to TRBD2. V shed 4 bases, J shed 5 bases, and the junction held 3 bases outside the gene matches. The length of the CDR3 is 15 residues. CDR1 LNHNV and CDR2 YYDKDF come from the germline V gene (reference sequence). CDR3: CATSTSGRAHNEQFF. As DNA, the CDR3 is TGTGCCACCAGCACTAGCGGGAGGGCCCACAATGAGCAGTTCTTC.

This chain links TRBV5-1 with TRBJ2-7; 8 bases line up with TRBD1. The V gene's germline CDR1 is SGHRS and CDR2 YFSETQ. The CDR3 loop spans 12 amino acids. The V segment lost 2 bases and the J segment 9 bases; nucleotides outside the gene matches: 4. This CDR3 reads CASSFTGGWQYF. The CDR3 DNA sequence: TGCGCCAGCAGCTTCACAGGGGGTTGGCAGTACTTC.

The rearrangement joins TRBV13 to TRBJ1-5; D is ambiguous. The germline gives CDR1 PRHDT, CDR2 FYEKMQ (reference sequence). Deletions cut 0 bases from V and 6 bases from J, with 12 bases between. The CDR3 has 15 amino acids. CDR3 nucleotides: TGTGCCAGCAGCTTAGGAGGGCCGGGCGGTCAGCCCCAGCATTTT. Protein sequence: CASSLGGPGGQPQHF. Full variable domain (remainder filled in from reference TRBV13 and TRBJ1-5): AAGVIQSPRHLIKEKRETATLKCYPIPRHDTVYWYQQGPGQDPQFLISFYEKMQSDKGSIPDRFSAQQFSDYHSELNMSSLELGDSALYFCASSLGGPGGQPQHFGDGTRLSIL.

V is TRBV12-3 or TRBV12-4 and J is TRBJ2-4; D gene ambiguous. This CDR3 has 16 amino acids. Trimming stripped 3 bases from V and 0 bases from J, with 12 bases between. The CDR3 coding sequence is TGTGCCAGCAGTTTTGGACGGTGGGGAGCCAAAAACATTCAGTACTTC. Its protein product is CASSFGRWGAKNIQYF.

This clonotype was detected a few times. The chain joins TRBV27 to TRBJ1-1; no clear D. Germline-derived CDR1 and CDR2 are MNHEY and SMNVEV (reference sequence). The V end was cut by 6 bases, the J end by 0 bases, with 5 bases between. CDR3 length: 12 residues. CDR3 sequence reads: CASRGLNTEAFF. CDR3 DNA sequence: TGTGCCAGCAGGGGGTTGAACACTGAAGCTTTCTTT.

The rearrangement uses TRBV5-1 and TRBJ1-1, with unresolved D. Germline V gives CDR1 SGHRS, CDR2 YFSETQ. With 3 bases removed from V and 8 bases from J, the gap between germline ends came to 20 bases. This CDR3 region has 15 residues. CDR3 loop: CASSSDGRPEEEAFF. The DNA of the CDR3 is TGCGCCAGCAGCTCCGACGGACGCCCAGAAGAGGAAGCTTTCTTT.

The chain uses TRBV5-1 and TRBJ2-1; tentative D call: TRBD2 (6 bases). Trimming pared 3 bases from V and 7 bases from J, leaving 17 bases between. The CDR3 consists of 15 residues. Germline CDR1 is SGHRS and CDR2 is YFSETQ. CDR3 nucleotides: TGCGCCAGCAGCTCAGACTTTGGGAGGACGAATGAGCAGTTCTTC. Translating it yields CASSSDFGRTNEQFF.

This chain joins TRBV15 and TRBJ2-1; D unresolved. V lost 5 bases to trimming and J lost 5 bases, with 4 bases between them. This CDR3 has 11 amino acids. Germline V gene data show CDR1 as LNHNV and CDR2 as YYDKDF (reference sequence). The CDR3 sequence: CATSAHNEQFF. For the CDR3, the DNA is TGTGCCACCAGCGCCCACAATGAGCAGTTCTTC.

This chain uses TRBV7-9 with TRBJ2-1; TRBD2 matches at 7 bases. The CDR3 runs to 15 residues. V gave up 4 bases and J gave up 0 bases; unmatched junction bases: 3. Germline assignment: CDR1 SEHNR and CDR2 FQNEAQ (reference sequence). The CDR3 nucleotides are TGTGCCAGCAGCTCAGCGGGGACCTCCTACAATGAGCAGTTCTTC. Protein sequence: CASSSAGTSYNEQFF.

This chain's CDR3 is CASSTDRVGGYTF. CDR3 nucleotide sequence: TGTGCCAGCAGCACTGACAGGGTAGGAGGCTACACCTTC. V usage is TRBV11-1 and J usage is TRBJ1-2; TRBD1 agrees at 7 bases. V trimming: 5 bases; J trimming: 8 bases; junction bases outside the gene matches: 8. The CDR3 sequence is 13 residues long. Germline V CDR1 and CDR2: SGHAT, FQDESV (reference sequence).

J is TRBJ2-2 and V is TRBV4-3; possible D gene TRBD2, 5 bases. The germline V gene has CDR1 LGHNA and CDR2 YSLEER. The ends were cut back, 0 bases at V and 4 bases at J, with 12 bases in the middle. The CDR3 is 16 amino acids. CDR3: CASSQEPTSVTGELFF. In nucleotides, the CDR3 is TGCGCCAGCAGCCAAGAGCCAACTAGTGTCACCGGGGAGCTGTTTTTT.

The CDR3, as DNA: TGCGCCAGCAGCCAAGATAGCAGGGGAAATCAGCCCCAGCATTTT. It encodes CASSQDSRGNQPQHF. V is TRBV4-3 and J is TRBJ1-5, with D possibly matching TRBD1 (6 bases). CDR3 length: 15 residues. Trimming took 0 bases from V and 4 from J, leaving 10 bases between them. Germline V gene data show CDR1 as LGHNA and CDR2 as YSLEER.

The chain links TRBV18 to TRBJ1-2; D uncertain. The V and J ends lost 5 bases and 0 bases respectively, with 13 bases between them. CDR1 and CDR2 (germline): KGHSH, LQKENI. CDR3 length: 15 amino acids. The CDR3 DNA is TGTGCCAGCTCAAGCGACGGGAACCCTAACTATGGCTACACCTTC. Protein: CASSSDGNPNYGYTF.

The chain joins TRBV30 to TRBJ2-7; D gene uncertain. Per germline, CDR1 GTSNPN and CDR2 SVGIG (reference sequence). The V and J ends lost 4 bases and 3 bases respectively, with 7 bases between them. CDR3 length: 11 residues. In DNA, the CDR3 is TGTGCCTGGAATGTAGGCTACGAGCAGTACTTC. Translation: CAWNVGYEQYF.

V is TRBV5-1 and J is TRBJ2-5, with unresolved D. The ends were cut back, 1 base at V and 5 bases at J, with 6 bases in the middle. CDR1 and CDR2 from the germline V gene are SGHRS and YFSETQ. CDR3 length equals 12 residues. The chain's CDR3 is CASSLNAETQYF. For the CDR3, the DNA is TGCGCCAGCAGCTTGAATGCGGAGACCCAGTACTTC. Together with reference TRBV5-1 and TRBJ2-5, the CDR3 gives the full variable domain: KAGVTQTPRYLIKTRGQQVTLSCSPISGHRSVSWYQQTPGQGLQFLFEYFSETQRNKGNFPGRFSGRQFSNSRSEMNVSTLELGDSALYLCASSLNAETQYFGPGTRLLVL.